This T cell receptor beta chain was identified during a study of response to subunit inactivated influenza vaccine. This CDR3 is 13 amino acids long. MiXCR was run by TCRdb on the RT-PCR reads, yielding one entry per CDR3 protein. Here the sample spans a few hundred thousand distinct CDR3 sequences, roughly 12% being singletons. Separately, the same data were catalogued under a study of T cells expressing NK-cell markers. From that second work: 5'RACE template switching with UMIs generated TCR beta cDNA. With respect to HCMV, seven of the eight sequenced donors were seropositive, and one was seronegative. T cells sorted in several experiments were restricted to alpha-beta TCR T cells by an anti-gamma-delta TCR antibody. The study left the HCMV specificity of expanded NKG2C+ T cell clones unresolved.

The starting material was PBMCs from blood, obtained on the day of vaccination. The V and J genes are TRBV5-2 and TRBJ2-7; the tabulated D call, TRBD2, remains unverified against the DNA. TRBV5-2 is deemed a pseudogene. This clonotype was sampled from a man in his fifties who received an inactivated influenza vaccine. The CDR3 DNA reads TGTGCCATGAGCCCCGGGCATCTCTGCGAGCAGTACTTC. Translated, it gives CAMSPGHLCEQYF.